The entry below describes one T cell receptor beta chain. This CDR3 spans 16 amino acids. The V end was cut by 4 bases, the J end by 1 base, with 14 bases between. Germline values: CDR1 LGHNA, CDR2 YNFKEQ. Original handling: Estimates of nucleated cell counts were drawn from the amplification of reference gene primers. Sequencing was performed with immunoSEQ multiplex PCR; in TCRdb, only in-frame clones are kept and a portion is missing. Clonal size and the V and J genes are those of that table, whereas D and trimming came from the DNA. The data show over 35,000 clones, approximately 79% seen once. These data come from a study of blood T cell repertoires in COVID-19. The overall study: The study drew acute and convalescent COVID-19 samples from the United States, Italy and Spain. From T cells, B-cell-depleted T cells, or PBMCs came the material, which was cDNA or gDNA.

The sample consisted of peripheral blood. The source is a man aged 65 to 79 with acute or convalescent COVID-19. The chain employs TRBV4-2 and TRBJ1-5; D is unclear. The CDR3 bases are TGTGCCAGCAGCCTAGAGGCTTCCGGGAGCAATCAGCCCCAGCATTTT. This codes for CASSLEASGSNQPQHF.